Listed below are T cell receptor beta chains from one sample, sequenced in a study of beta chain features in type 1 diabetes. TCRdb keeps only in-frame clones here, not all; method: immunoSEQ multiplex PCR. The sample includes under 350,000 clones, 24% of them seen just once. The sample consisted of naive CD4+ T cells from blood. Receptor source: a woman aged 30 to 39 with type 1 diabetes. Each CDR3 is given with its conserved first and last residue. The D gene is left open where the match is weak. Clone sizes are given selectively: once, few, many, or a class where the clone is expanded.

TGTGCCAGCAGCTTAATGACAACGAGGGACTATGGCTACACCTTC	CASSLMTTRDYGYTF	.	.	TRBV5-4	TRBJ1-2
TGTGCCAGCAGCTTAGTGGCTAGCGGGGGCTACGAGCAGTACTTC	CASSLVASGGYEQYF	.	TRBD2	TRBV11-2	TRBJ2-7
TGTGCCAGCAGCAAACGGGGAGGGGGCACAGATACGCAGTATTTT	CASSKRGGGTDTQYF	few	.	TRBV21-1	TRBJ2-3
TGTGCCAGCAGCTTGCAGGGTCAGCCCCAGCATTTT	CASSLQGQPQHF	few	.	TRBV5-4	TRBJ1-5
TGTGCCAGCAGCCGGGACAGGGGGCAGGATGAGCAGTTCTTC	CASSRDRGQDEQFF	.	TRBD1	TRBV7-9	TRBJ2-1
TGCGCCAGCAGCTTGGGCGGGAGAGGGCACGAGCAGTACTTC	CASSLGGRGHEQYF	few	TRBD2	TRBV5-1	TRBJ2-7
TGTGCCAGCCGTCAGGAAACCAAAGGCCAAGAGACCCAGTACTTC	CASRQETKGQETQYF	few	.	TRBV2	TRBJ2-5
TGTGCCAGCAGTTCGCAACTAGCGGGAGGGACCAAAAACATTCAGTACTTC	CASSSQLAGGTKNIQYF	few	TRBD2	TRBV27	TRBJ2-4
TGTGCCAGCAGCTTAGTTGTATCCGCCGGGGAGCTGTTTTTT	CASSLVVSAGELFF	few	.	TRBV7-2	TRBJ2-2
TGTGCCAGCAGCTTAGGCCTAGCTAGAGAGCAGTTCTTC	CASSLGLAREQFF	.	.	TRBV11-3	TRBJ2-1
TGCGCCAGCAGCGTGACAGGGGGCAACTATGGCTACACCTTC	CASSVTGGNYGYTF	.	TRBD1	TRBV5-1	TRBJ1-2
TGTGCCAGCTCACCACCGAGCTCCTACGAGCAGTACTTC	CASSPPSSYEQYF	.	.	TRBV18	TRBJ2-7
TGTGCCAGCAGGAATCGACTAGTAAGCACAGATACGCAGTATTTT	CASRNRLVSTDTQYF	few	.	TRBV2	TRBJ2-3
TGCAGCGGCCTTCATCAGGGTTCAGGGGAAAAACTGTTTTTT	CSGLHQGSGEKLFF	few	.	TRBV29-1	TRBJ1-4
TGTGCCAGCAGCGTCGACTGGGCGAACACCGGGGAGCTGTTTTTT	CASSVDWANTGELFF	.	.	TRBV5-4	TRBJ2-2
TGTGCCAGCAGACAGCCCTCTGGGGCCAACGTCCTGACTTTC	CASRQPSGANVLTF	few	.	TRBV11-2	TRBJ2-6
TGCGCCAGCAGCTTGGCAGGGTCCTACGAGCAGTACTTC	CASSLAGSYEQYF	.	.	TRBV5-1	TRBJ2-7
TGCGCCAGCAGCGCGGACTCCTACGAGCAGTACTTC	CASSADSYEQYF	.	.	TRBV23-1	TRBJ2-7
TGCGCCAGCAGCCAGGAGCCCCCCGGCAAGAGTGGAGCCCAGTACTTC	CASSQEPPGKSGAQYF	few	.	TRBV4-1	TRBJ2-5
TGTGCCAGCAGTTTCGACAGGGAAACATACAATGAGCAGTTCTTC	CASSFDRETYNEQFF	.	TRBD1	TRBV27	TRBJ2-1
TGCGCCAGCAGCTCGAGGACAGGGTTTACCGGGGAGCTGTTTTTT	CASSSRTGFTGELFF	.	TRBD1	TRBV5-1	TRBJ2-2
TGTGCCACAACAGGGTTTCGACAGGAGCAGTACTTC	CATTGFRQEQYF	few	.	TRBV10-3	TRBJ2-7
TGTGCCAGCAGTTTCGGTGGACAGCATCAAATTAATGGCTACACCTTC	CASSFGGQHQINGYTF	few	.	TRBV28	TRBJ1-2
TGTGCCAGCAGTTTAGGTCTCGACAGTTACAATGAGCAGTTCTTC	CASSLGLDSYNEQFF	few	.	TRBV27	TRBJ2-1
TGTGCCAGCAGTTTCCAGCGGGAGAGGACCCAGTACTTC	CASSFQRERTQYF	once	TRBD2	TRBV27	TRBJ2-5
TGCGCCAGCAGCCCGGGACTAGCGGGAGGGGGCACAGATACGCAGTATTTT	CASSPGLAGGGTDTQYF	.	TRBD2	TRBV5-1	TRBJ2-3
TGTGCCAGCAGCTTGGTAGCGGGACAGTACAATGAGCAGTTCTTC	CASSLVAGQYNEQFF	few	.	TRBV5-4	TRBJ2-1
TGCAGCGTTGTTCCGCCCGCAGGGTACAACGAGCAGTACTTC	CSVVPPAGYNEQYF	once	.	TRBV29-1	TRBJ2-7
TGCAGCGTTGGGTCCGGGAGGAAGGGTACGCAGTATTTT	CSVGSGRKGTQYF	.	TRBD2	TRBV29-1	TRBJ2-3
TGTGCCTGGAGGCCTTGGGCAGGGGATCGCTCTGGGGCCAACGTCCTGACTTTC	CAWRPWAGDRSGANVLTF	few	.	TRBV30	TRBJ2-6
TGTGCCAGCAGCTTGGTGGAGGGCGCCTATGGCTACACCTTC	CASSLVEGAYGYTF	.	.	TRBV5-4	TRBJ1-2
TGTGCCAGCAGGAGTACAGGGGACCCCTTCTACAATGAGCAGTTCTTC	CASRSTGDPFYNEQFF	.	TRBD1	TRBV11-3	TRBJ2-1
TGTGCCTGGCACCGGGACAGGGTTGTAACCGGGGGCGAGCAGTACTTC	CAWHRDRVVTGGEQYF	few	TRBD1	TRBV30	TRBJ2-7
TGTGCCAGCAGTGAATACACATCGAACACCGGGGAGCTGTTTTTT	CASSEYTSNTGELFF	.	.	TRBV2	TRBJ2-2
TGTGCCAGCTCTCAGGGCAACGAGCAGTACTTC	CASSQGNEQYF	.	.	TRBV18	TRBJ2-7
TGTGCCAGCAGCACTCAGACAGAATTAAACACTGAAGCTTTCTTT	CASSTQTELNTEAFF	.	.	TRBV7-2	TRBJ1-1
TGCAGCGTTTTGTGGGACTTCGCATCAGATACGCAGTATTTT	CSVLWDFASDTQYF	few	.	TRBV29-1	TRBJ2-3
TGCGCCAGCAGCCGTAACAATCAAAACCAGCCCCAGCATTTT	CASSRNNQNQPQHF	.	.	TRBV4-1	TRBJ1-5
TGCAGCGCAAAAATAGGCAATCAGCCCCAGCATTTT	CSAKIGNQPQHF	.	.	TRBV29-1	TRBJ1-5
TGTGCCAGCAGCGGGTGGGTCCAGCGGGACACCGGGGAGCTGTTTTTT	CASSGWVQRDTGELFF	few	.	TRBV9	TRBJ2-2
TGCAGCGTTGAACAGTTATCTGGAAACACCATATATTTT	CSVEQLSGNTIYF	.	.	TRBV29-1	TRBJ1-3
TGCGCCAGCAGCCTGGGACTAGCGGGAGTCAATGAGCAGTTCTTC	CASSLGLAGVNEQFF	.	TRBD2	TRBV4-1	TRBJ2-1
TGTGCCAGCAGCCCCTGGACGGGGTCCTACGAGCAGTACTTC	CASSPWTGSYEQYF	few	.	TRBV14	TRBJ2-7
TGCGCCAGCAGCTTGGCAGGGGGCTGGGATCAGCCCCAGCATTTT	CASSLAGGWDQPQHF	once	TRBD1	TRBV5-1	TRBJ1-5
TGCGCCAGCAGCCAACAACAGGGGGCGCGAACTAATGAAAAACTGTTTTTT	CASSQQQGARTNEKLFF	.	TRBD1	TRBV4-1	TRBJ1-4
TGCGCCAGCAGCCTGGCCGACGGAGGGCTTGGAAACACCATATATTTT	CASSLADGGLGNTIYF	.	.	TRBV5-1	TRBJ1-3
TGTGCCAGCAGTTTATCTACCCCCGGGCTAGCGGGAATGGATACGCAGTATTTT	CASSLSTPGLAGMDTQYF	few	TRBD2	TRBV27	TRBJ2-3
TGTGCCAGCTCACCAGAACTAGCGGCTAGCACAGATACGCAGTATTTT	CASSPELAASTDTQYF	.	TRBD2	TRBV18	TRBJ2-3
TGTGCCTGGAGAGGAGGGTTAGAGACCCAGTACTTC	CAWRGGLETQYF	.	.	TRBV30	TRBJ2-5
TGCAGCGTTGGCCGAAGGATGACTAGCGGATACAATGAGCAGTTCTTC	CSVGRRMTSGYNEQFF	few	TRBD2	TRBV29-1	TRBJ2-1
TGTGCTAGTGGTTATTCCCGTCCAGGGATCACCGGGGAGCTGTTTTTT	CASGYSRPGITGELFF	.	.	TRBV12-5	TRBJ2-2
TGTGCCAGTAGTGGAAATTGGGCCACTGAAGCTTTCTTT	CASSGNWATEAFF	few	.	TRBV19	TRBJ1-1
TGTGCCAGCAGCTTAGTCGCGGGGTACCAAGAGACCCAGTACTTC	CASSLVAGYQETQYF	.	.	TRBV7-2	TRBJ2-5
TGTGCCAGCAGCTCCACAGGGGGTTCCGGGAATGAGCAGTTCTTC	CASSSTGGSGNEQFF	.	TRBD1	TRBV7-9	TRBJ2-1
TGCGCCAGCAGCGTCACAGGGGGCCCGAACACTGAAGCTTTCTTT	CASSVTGGPNTEAFF	.	TRBD1	TRBV5-1	TRBJ1-1